This T cell receptor beta chain appears in the sequencing data of a study of cytomegalovirus exposure and HLA in healthy donors. Concerning this clone itself: The antigen remains undetermined.

60 Vbeta and 13 Jbeta primers were used in PCR. Using immunoSEQ multiplex PCR, the repertoire was profiled, and TCRdb retains in-frame clones only, with some absent. The table records over 150,000 clones, about two thirds of them present only once. General study points: Later on, a genetic analysis was performed. It linked a missense variant in DCLRE1C with V- and J-gene trimming of TCR beta. Common viral pathogens (according to a later analysis) appeared linked to several of the most significant clusters. Rare TCR sequences predominated, though certain public TCRs were found in many donors. Being productive about 90% or about 30% of the time was typical of most TCR beta V segments in an earlier analysis.

CDR3 length equals 13 residues. CDR1 is SGHRS and CDR2 is YFSETQ in the germline V gene. Trimming cost V 1 base and J 5 bases, with 7 bases left between them. The V gene is TRBV5-1, the J gene TRBJ2-1; D ambiguous. The sequencing sample was made of PBMCs. The TCR comes from a woman in her 30s in good health and CMV-seronegative. The CDR3 region is CASSLRGNNEQFF. Here the CDR3 DNA reads TGCGCCAGCAGCTTGCGAGGAAACAATGAGCAGTTCTTC.